The T cell receptor beta chain under discussion was sequenced for a study of cytomegalovirus exposure and HLA in healthy donors. This PCR relied on a set of 60 Vbeta primers and 13 Jbeta primers. Only in-frame clones appear in the TCRdb table, and some are missing; sequencing was by immunoSEQ multiplex PCR. The sample contains approximately 110,000 clones, roughly 71% of which appear only once. Germline CDR1 is SGHTA and CDR2 is FQGNSA. This CDR3 spans 14 amino acids. V was shortened by 5 bases and J by 9 bases, with 17 bases between the two germline ends. This clone was counted only a few times. The TCR comes from a middle-aged man in good health and CMV-seropositive. Sequenced: PBMCs. The chain has TRBV7-2 and TRBJ2-1, with D perhaps TRBD2 (5 bases). DNA of the CDR3: TGTGCCAGCAGCCCAGTCGGGATAGGCGGTGAGCAGTTCTTC. Protein: CASSPVGIGGEQFF.